This TCR beta chain was identified in a study of PD-L1 blockade in urothelial cancer. Background on the study: Each patient had 0 to 3 earlier chemotherapy regimens.

Looked up from germline, CDR1 is SGHNT and CDR2 is YYREEE (reference sequence). With 3 bases removed from V and 3 bases from J, the gap between germline ends came to 4 bases. The CDR3 is 11 amino acids. Stated time point: pretreatment peripheral blood. Patients suffered from locally advanced or metastatic urothelial carcinoma. Sequencing used immunoSEQ multiplex PCR; TCRdb keeps in-frame clones, though not all of them. The sample contains around 79,000 clones, around 81% of which appear only once. This sequence originates from a man aged 35 to 55 with urothelial cancer. The source was PBMCs, collected around atezolizumab (anti-PD-L1) treatment. This rearrangement joins TRBV5-4 to TRBJ2-7; D unresolved. The CDR3: CASSSNYEQYF. The CDR3 DNA reads as TGTGCCAGCAGCTCAAACTACGAGCAGTACTTC.